This T cell receptor beta chain was profiled in a study of T cell responses to AZD1222 COVID-19 vaccine (dated by TCRdb to the early 2020s). In the study overall: TCR sequencing covered 233 trial participants: 207 given two doses of AZD1222 and 26 given two doses of MenACWY control vaccine. Trial participants were enrolled into age subgroups of 18-55, 56-69 and 70-plus years, which contained approximately 150, 28 and 58 TCR-sequenced participants, respectively.

A single count supports this clone. This receptor's antigen is unknown. One base away there is no much larger clone; base qualities are not given. The time point label of this sample denotes: about 28 days (+/-7) after the second vaccine dose. The treatment or condition tag for this specimen amounts to: meningococcal conjugate vaccine given as trial control. The vaccinee samples were drawn from two UK trials, COV001 and COV002, one of which was a single-blind randomized controlled phase 2/3 trial testing AZD1222 (ChAdOx1 nCoV-19) in healthy adults. Trial participant PBMC samples were collected at day 0 and day 28 after the second dose for TCRbeta chain sequencing. The CDR3 regions of human TCRbeta chains were analyzed by immunosequencing. The paper's data handling went like this. Repertoire TCRs were checked for matches against a reference library of SARS-CoV-2-specific TCRs that had been generated using the MIRA antigen-specificity platform. Breadth was defined as the fraction of unique TCRs that were SARS-CoV-2-associated. Depth was defined as the fraction of total T cells that were SARS-CoV-2-associated. Each spike-specific TCR was assigned to its reactive spike region and to a CD4 or CD8 class using the MIRA data. Log10-transformed breadth and depth values were compared by one-way ANOVA with Sidak's multiple comparisons tests. TCRdb obtained this table from immuneACCESS and retained in-frame rearrangements with V and J assigned. These tables miss some clones; where compared with another copy, unresolved V genes account for less than half of the shortfall, and the remainder is unexplained. D and trimming come from the DNA, and the V and J calls and clone size come from that table. Recorded for this sample are approximately 180,000 clones; 80% to 95% of them occurred a single time. Of the sample, 0.95% to 1.3% falls within the top ten clones.

The paper as a whole reports these results and caveats: No day 14 peak-response samples were available, so repertoires were characterized only after the peak T cell response. Reportedly, almost half of the unique spike-specific TCRs recognized epitopes lying outside the regions that are mutated in the B.1.351 and B.1.1.7 variants. A significant rise in spike-specific TCR breadth and depth was observed after two AZD1222 doses relative to day 0 and relative to MenACWY recipients. The 56-69-year group was small, and its depth increase did not reach significance, likely because of low power. Most participants were white British and females outnumbered males, and the authors suggested that clonal diversity may have been underestimated. Conclusions about previously exposed vaccinees are limited because only a handful of AZD1222 recipients were SARS-CoV-2 seropositive at baseline. CD4 TCRs associated with the vaccine covered the entire spike protein, and the dominant responses were in regions 160-218 and 743-854.

Unmatched junction bases come to 6, with V trimmed by 0 bases and J by 2 bases. From the germline V gene, CDR1 is SGHVS and CDR2 is FNYEAQ. Reading from cysteine to phenylalanine, the CDR3 counts 17 amino acids. Of the read, only the CDR3 DNA is kept; its 51 bases are in frame from base 1. The sample consisted of peripheral blood, taken 28 days after the second dose of the MenACWY control vaccine. This clonotype originated in an adult who received the MenACWY meningococcal vaccine as a control. The sequence is built from TRBV7-6 and TRBJ2-3; 9 of the junction bases match TRBD2. The DNA sequence is as follows: TGTGCCAGCAGCTTAGCTCCAGCGGGGGGTATCACAGATACGCAGTATTTT. Its translation is CASSLAPAGGITDTQYF.